This T cell receptor (beta chain) was retrieved from a study of blood T cell repertoires in COVID-19. As for the study in general: Sites in the United States, Italy and Spain provided acute and convalescent COVID-19 samples.

In the authors' methods: Reference gene primer amplification in the assay estimated nucleated cell counts. Sequencing used immunoSEQ multiplex PCR; TCRdb keeps in-frame clones, though not all of them. Clonal size and the V and J genes are those of that table, whereas D and trimming came from the DNA. The sample carries roughly 42,000 clones, over 70% recorded once. Between the trimmed V and J ends, which lost 3 bases and 2 bases, there was a span of 11 bases. The CDR3 runs to 15 residues. Germline loops: CDR1 MNHEY, CDR2 SMNVEV (reference sequence). This receptor was taken from a woman of 80 years or more with acute or convalescent COVID-19. Material: peripheral blood. The V and J genes are TRBV27 and TRBJ1-5; D may be TRBD1 (5 bases). DNA of the CDR3: TGTGCCAGCAGTTTGGAGGGGAGAGGCAATCAGCCCCAGCATTTT. Its protein product is CASSLEGRGNQPQHF.